This T cell receptor beta chain stems from a study of T cell changes during pregnancy in multiple sclerosis. CDR1 is MNHNS, CDR2 SASEGT, per germline. Trimming removed 8 bases from V and 2 bases from J; junction bases left unmatched: 10. This CDR3 region has 15 residues. The data were produced by immunoSEQ multiplex PCR, yet TCRdb's version contains in-frame clones alone and is incomplete. The sample has tens of thousands of clones, about 90% seen once. The source was peripheral blood, collected in the first trimester of pregnancy. The V call is TRBV6-1, the J call TRBJ2-7; 9 bases are shared with TRBD1. This sequence was found in a female donor in good health, enrolled as a control in a pregnancy study. The CDR3 DNA reads TGTGCCAGCCAAGGGGGGGGGACAGGGACCTACGAGCAGTACTTC. Encoded protein: CASQGGGTGTYEQYF.